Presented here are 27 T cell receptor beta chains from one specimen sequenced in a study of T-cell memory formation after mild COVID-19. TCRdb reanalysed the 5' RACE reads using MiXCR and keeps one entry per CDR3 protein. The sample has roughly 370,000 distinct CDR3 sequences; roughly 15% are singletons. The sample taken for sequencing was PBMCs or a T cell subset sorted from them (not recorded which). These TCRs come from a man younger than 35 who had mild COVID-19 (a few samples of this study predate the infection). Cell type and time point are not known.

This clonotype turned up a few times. The CDR3 region is CASSFENTGELFF. DNA of the CDR3: TGTGCCAGCAGCTTCGAAAACACCGGGGAGCTGTTTTTT. The chain joins TRBV7-2 to TRBJ2-2; D not resolved. Germline-derived CDR1 and CDR2 are SGHTA and FQGNSA. The CDR3 covers 13 residues. Trimming removed 3 bases at V and 2 bases at J, with 4 bases between.

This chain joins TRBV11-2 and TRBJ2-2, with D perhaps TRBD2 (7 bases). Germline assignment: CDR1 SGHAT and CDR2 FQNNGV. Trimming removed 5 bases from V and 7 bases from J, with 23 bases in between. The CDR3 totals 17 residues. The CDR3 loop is CASSPKRGQGVGGELFF. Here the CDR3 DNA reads TGTGCCAGCAGCCCGAAGCGGGGACAAGGGGTTGGCGGGGAGCTGTTTTTT.

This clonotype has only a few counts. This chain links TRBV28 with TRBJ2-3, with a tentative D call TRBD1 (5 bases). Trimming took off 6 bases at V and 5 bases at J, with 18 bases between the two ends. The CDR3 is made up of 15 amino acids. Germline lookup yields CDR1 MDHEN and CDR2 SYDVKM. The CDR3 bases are TGTGCCAGCAGACCTTGGGGCTACCGTGGAGATACGCAGTATTTT. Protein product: CASRPWGYRGDTQYF.

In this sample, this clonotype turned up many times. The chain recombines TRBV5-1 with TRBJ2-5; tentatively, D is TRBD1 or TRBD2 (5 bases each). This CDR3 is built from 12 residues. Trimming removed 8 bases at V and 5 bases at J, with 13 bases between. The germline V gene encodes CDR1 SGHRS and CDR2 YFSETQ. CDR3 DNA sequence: TGCGCCAGTTTCAGGGAGATGGAGACCCAGTACTTC. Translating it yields CASFREMETQYF.

CDR3 residues: CASSRTVGTEAFF. As DNA, the CDR3 is TGTGCCAGCAGCAGAACAGTTGGCACTGAAGCTTTCTTT. The chain recombines TRBV12-3 or TRBV12-4 with TRBJ1-1; D ambiguous. The CDR3 length is 13 residues. V dropped 6 bases and J dropped 4 bases, with 12 bases sitting between them.

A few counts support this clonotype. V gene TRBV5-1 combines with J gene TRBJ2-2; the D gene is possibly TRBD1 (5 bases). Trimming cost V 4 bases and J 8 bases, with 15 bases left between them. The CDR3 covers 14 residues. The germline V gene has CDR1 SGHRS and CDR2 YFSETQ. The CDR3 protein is CASSQTDPEGELFF. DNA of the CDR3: TGCGCCAGCAGCCAGACAGATCCCGAAGGGGAGCTGTTTTTT. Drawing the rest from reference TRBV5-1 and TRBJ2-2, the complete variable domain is KAGVTQTPRYLIKTRGQQVTLSCSPISGHRSVSWYQQTPGQGLQFLFEYFSETQRNKGNFPGRFSGRQFSNSRSEMNVSTLELGDSALYLCASSQTDPEGELFFGEGSRLTVL.

The CDR3 DNA sequence: TGTGCCAGCAGCCGGACCCTAAGAGGGACTTCCGGTGGAAACACCATATATTTT. Translated, it gives CASSRTLRGTSGGNTIYF. The V and J genes are TRBV9 and TRBJ1-3; D is possibly TRBD1 (5 bases). Per germline, CDR1 SGDLS and CDR2 YYNGEE. The CDR3 is 18 residues long. Trimming stripped 4 bases from V and 3 bases from J, with 23 bases between.

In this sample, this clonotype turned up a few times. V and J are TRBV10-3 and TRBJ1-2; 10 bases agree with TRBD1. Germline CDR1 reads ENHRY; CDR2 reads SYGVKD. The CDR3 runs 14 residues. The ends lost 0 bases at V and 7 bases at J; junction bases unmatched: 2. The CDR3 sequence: CAISESRDRGGYTF. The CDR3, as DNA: TGTGCCATCAGTGAGTCCCGGGACAGGGGTGGCTACACCTTC.

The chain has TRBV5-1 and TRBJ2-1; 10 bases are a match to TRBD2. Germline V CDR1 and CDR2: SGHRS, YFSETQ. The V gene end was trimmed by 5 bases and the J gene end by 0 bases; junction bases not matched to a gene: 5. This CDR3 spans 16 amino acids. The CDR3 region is CASRSSGGSSYNEQFF. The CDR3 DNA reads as TGCGCCAGCAGGTCTAGCGGGGGCAGCTCCTACAATGAGCAGTTCTTC. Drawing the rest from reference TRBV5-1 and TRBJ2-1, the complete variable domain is KAGVTQTPRYLIKTRGQQVTLSCSPISGHRSVSWYQQTPGQGLQFLFEYFSETQRNKGNFPGRFSGRQFSNSRSEMNVSTLELGDSALYLCASRSSGGSSYNEQFFGPGTRLTVL.

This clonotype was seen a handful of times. CDR3 protein: CASSQGWGLEAFF. In DNA, the CDR3 is TGTGCCAGCAGCCAGGGATGGGGACTTGAAGCTTTCTTT. V gene TRBV7-2 combines with J gene TRBJ1-1; TRBD1 might be the D (5 bases). Germline V gene data show CDR1 as SGHTA and CDR2 as FQGNSA. This CDR3 contains 13 residues. Trimming took off 5 bases at V and 7 bases at J, with 14 bases between the two ends.

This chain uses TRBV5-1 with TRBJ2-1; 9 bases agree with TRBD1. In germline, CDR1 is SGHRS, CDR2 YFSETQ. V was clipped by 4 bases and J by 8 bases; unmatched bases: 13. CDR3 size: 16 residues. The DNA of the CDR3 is TGCGCCAGCAGCCCGGGACCGACAGGGGGACCCGATGAGCAGTTCTTC. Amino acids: CASSPGPTGGPDEQFF.

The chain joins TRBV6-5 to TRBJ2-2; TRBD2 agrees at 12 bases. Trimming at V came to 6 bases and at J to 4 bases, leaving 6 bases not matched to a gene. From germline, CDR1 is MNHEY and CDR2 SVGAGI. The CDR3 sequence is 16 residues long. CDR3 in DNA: TGTGCCAGCAGACGGGGGGGACTAGCGGGCACCGGGGAGCTGTTTTTT. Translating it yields CASRRGGLAGTGELFF.

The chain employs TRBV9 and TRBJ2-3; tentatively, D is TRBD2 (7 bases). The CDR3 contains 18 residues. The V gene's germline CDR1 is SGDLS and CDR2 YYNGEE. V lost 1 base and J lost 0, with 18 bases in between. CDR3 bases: TGTGCCAGCAGCGTATCAGGGGAGGGCGCCTCTAGCACAGATACGCAGTATTTT. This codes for CASSVSGEGASSTDTQYF.

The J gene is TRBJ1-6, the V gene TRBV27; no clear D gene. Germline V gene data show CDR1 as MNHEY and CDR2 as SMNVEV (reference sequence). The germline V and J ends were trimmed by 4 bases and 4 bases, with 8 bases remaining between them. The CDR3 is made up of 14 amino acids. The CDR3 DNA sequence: TGTGCCAGCAGTTGGCAGCTGTATAATTCACCCCTCCACTTT. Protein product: CASSWQLYNSPLHF.

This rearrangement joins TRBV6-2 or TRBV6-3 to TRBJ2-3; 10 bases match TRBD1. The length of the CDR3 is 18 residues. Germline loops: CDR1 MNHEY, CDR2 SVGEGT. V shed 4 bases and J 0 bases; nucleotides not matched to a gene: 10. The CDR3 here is CASSFLPGQGPSTDTQYF. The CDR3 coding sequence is TGTGCCAGCAGTTTTTTGCCGGGACAGGGGCCGAGCACAGATACGCAGTATTTT.

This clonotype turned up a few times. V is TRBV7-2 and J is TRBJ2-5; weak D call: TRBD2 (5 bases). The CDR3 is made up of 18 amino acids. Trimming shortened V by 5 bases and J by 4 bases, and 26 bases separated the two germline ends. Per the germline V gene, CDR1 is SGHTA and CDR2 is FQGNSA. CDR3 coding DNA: TGTGCCAGCAGCATATGGCCCGTTTACGGGGTCGGTTCAGAGACCCAGTACTTC. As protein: CASSIWPVYGVGSETQYF. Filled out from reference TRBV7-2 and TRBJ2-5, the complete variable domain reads GAGVSQSPSNKVTEKGKDVELRCDPISGHTALYWYRQSLGQGLEFLIYFQGNSAPDKSGLPSDRFSAERTGGSVSTLTIQRTQQEDSAVYLCASSIWPVYGVGSETQYFGPGTRLLVL.

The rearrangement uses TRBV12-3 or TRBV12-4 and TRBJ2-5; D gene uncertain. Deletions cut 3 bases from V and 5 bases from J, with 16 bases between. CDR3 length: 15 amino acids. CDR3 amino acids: CASSFGSGVMETQYF. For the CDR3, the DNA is TGTGCCAGCAGTTTCGGTAGTGGGGTGATGGAGACCCAGTACTTC.

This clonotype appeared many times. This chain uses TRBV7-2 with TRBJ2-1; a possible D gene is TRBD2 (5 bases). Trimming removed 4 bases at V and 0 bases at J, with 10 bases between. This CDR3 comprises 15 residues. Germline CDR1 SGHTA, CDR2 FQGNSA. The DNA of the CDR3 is TGTGCCAGCAGCTCTCCCCGGGGCTCCTACAATGAGCAGTTCTTC. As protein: CASSSPRGSYNEQFF.

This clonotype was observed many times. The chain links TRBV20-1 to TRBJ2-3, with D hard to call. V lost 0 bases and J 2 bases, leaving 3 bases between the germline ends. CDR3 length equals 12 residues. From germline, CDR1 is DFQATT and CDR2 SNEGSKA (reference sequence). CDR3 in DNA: TGCAGTGCTAGAGAAGACACAGATACGCAGTATTTT. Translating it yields CSAREDTDTQYF.

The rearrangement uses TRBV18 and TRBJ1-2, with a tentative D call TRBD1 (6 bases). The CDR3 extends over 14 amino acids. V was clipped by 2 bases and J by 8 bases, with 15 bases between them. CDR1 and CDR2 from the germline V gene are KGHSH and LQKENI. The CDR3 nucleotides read TGTGCCAGCTCACCAGGCCGGGACACCTCGGGCTACACCTTC. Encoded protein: CASSPGRDTSGYTF.

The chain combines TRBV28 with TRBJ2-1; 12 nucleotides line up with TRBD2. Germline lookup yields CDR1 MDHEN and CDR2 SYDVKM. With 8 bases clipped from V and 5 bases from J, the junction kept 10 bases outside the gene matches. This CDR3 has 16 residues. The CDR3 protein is CASGSSGGAYHNEQFF. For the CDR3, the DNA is TGTGCCAGCGGTTCTAGCGGGGGGGCCTACCACAATGAGCAGTTCTTC.

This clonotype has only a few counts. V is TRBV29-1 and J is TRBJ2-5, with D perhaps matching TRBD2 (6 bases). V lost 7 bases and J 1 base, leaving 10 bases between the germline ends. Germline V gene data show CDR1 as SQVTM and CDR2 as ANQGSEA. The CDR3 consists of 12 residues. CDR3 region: CSAGTFQETQYF. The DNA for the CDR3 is TGCAGCGCCGGGACTTTCCAAGAGACCCAGTACTTC.

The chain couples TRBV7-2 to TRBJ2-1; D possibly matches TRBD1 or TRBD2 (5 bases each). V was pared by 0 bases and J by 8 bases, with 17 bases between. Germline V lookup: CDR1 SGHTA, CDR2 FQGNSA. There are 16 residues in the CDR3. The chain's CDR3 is CASSLAGRLTRDEQFF. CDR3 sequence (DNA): TGTGCCAGCAGCTTAGCGGGGCGGCTTACGCGGGATGAGCAGTTCTTC.

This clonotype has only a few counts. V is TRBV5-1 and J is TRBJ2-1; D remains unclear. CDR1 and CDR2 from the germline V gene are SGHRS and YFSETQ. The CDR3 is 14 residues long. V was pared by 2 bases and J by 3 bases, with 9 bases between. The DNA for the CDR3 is TGCGCCAGCAGCTTCTTTCAGGACTACAATGAGCAGTTCTTC. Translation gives CASSFFQDYNEQFF. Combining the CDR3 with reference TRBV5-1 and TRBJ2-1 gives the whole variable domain KAGVTQTPRYLIKTRGQQVTLSCSPISGHRSVSWYQQTPGQGLQFLFEYFSETQRNKGNFPGRFSGRQFSNSRSEMNVSTLELGDSALYLCASSFFQDYNEQFFGPGTRLTVL.

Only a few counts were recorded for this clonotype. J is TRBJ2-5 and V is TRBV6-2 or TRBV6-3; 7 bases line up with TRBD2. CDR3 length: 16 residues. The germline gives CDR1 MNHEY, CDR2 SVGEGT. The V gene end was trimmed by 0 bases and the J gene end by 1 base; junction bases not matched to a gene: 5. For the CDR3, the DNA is TGTGCCAGCAGTTACTCGAGGATAGCGGGCCAAGAGACCCAGTACTTC. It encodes CASSYSRIAGQETQYF.

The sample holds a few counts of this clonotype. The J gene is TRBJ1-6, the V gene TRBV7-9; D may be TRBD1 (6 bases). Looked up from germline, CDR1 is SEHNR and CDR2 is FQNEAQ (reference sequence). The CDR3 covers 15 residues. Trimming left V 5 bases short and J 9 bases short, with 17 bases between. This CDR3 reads CASSPPDSTPSPLHF. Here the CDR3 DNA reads TGTGCCAGCAGCCCCCCGGACAGTACACCTTCACCCCTCCACTTT.

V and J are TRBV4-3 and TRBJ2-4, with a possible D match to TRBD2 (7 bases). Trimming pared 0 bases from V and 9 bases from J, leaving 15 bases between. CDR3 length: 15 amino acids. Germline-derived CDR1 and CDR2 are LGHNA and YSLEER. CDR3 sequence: CASSQEWRGGRIQYF. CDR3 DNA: TGCGCCAGCAGCCAAGAGTGGAGGGGGGGCCGCATTCAGTACTTC.